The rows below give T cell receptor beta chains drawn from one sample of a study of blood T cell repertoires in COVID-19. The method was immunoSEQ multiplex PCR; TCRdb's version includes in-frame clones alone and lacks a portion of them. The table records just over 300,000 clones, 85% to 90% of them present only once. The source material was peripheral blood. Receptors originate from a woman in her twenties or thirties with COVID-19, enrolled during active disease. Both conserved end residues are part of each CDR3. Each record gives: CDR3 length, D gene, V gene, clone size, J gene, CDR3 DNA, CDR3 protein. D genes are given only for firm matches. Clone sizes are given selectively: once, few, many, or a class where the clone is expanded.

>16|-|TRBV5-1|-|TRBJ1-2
TGCGCCAGCAGCTTGGCAGGTGGCAAGCCTAACTATGGCTACACCTTC
CASSLAGGKPNYGYTF
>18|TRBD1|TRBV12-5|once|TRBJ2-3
TGTGCTAGTGGTTTGGTAGGGGGACAGGGAAGGAGCACAGATACGCAGTATTTT
CASGLVGGQGRSTDTQYF
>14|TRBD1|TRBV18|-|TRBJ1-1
TGTGCCAGCTCACCGGATTACGACAGGGACGAAGCTTTCTTT
CASSPDYDRDEAFF
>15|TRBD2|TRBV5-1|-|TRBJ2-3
TGCGCCAGCAGCCAGACTAGCGGGGGGGCAGATACGCAGTATTTT
CASSQTSGGADTQYF
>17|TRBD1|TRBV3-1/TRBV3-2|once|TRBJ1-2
TGTGCCAGCAGCCCCAGAGAGGGGGCAATCCCCTTATGGGGCTACACCTTC
CASSPREGAIPLWGYTF
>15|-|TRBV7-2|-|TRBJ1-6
TGTGCCAGCAGCCCCCGTCTAAGGGGGAATTCACCCCTCCACTTT
CASSPRLRGNSPLHF
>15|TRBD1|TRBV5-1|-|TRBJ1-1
TGCGCCAGCAGGTTAGAGGGGGCGATTGTCACTGAAGCTTTCTTT
CASRLEGAIVTEAFF
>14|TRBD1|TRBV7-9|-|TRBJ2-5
TGTGCCAGCAGCCAAGGACAGGGCAAAGAGACCCAGTACTTC
CASSQGQGKETQYF
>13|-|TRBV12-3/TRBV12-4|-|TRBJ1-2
TGTGCCAGCAGTTTACAAACTTACTATGGCTACACCTTC
CASSLQTYYGYTF
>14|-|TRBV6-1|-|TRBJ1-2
TGTGCCAGCAGTGAACAGGGTCCCTACTATGGCTACACCTTC
CASSEQGPYYGYTF
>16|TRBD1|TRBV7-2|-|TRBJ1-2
TGTGCCAGCAGCCGCCGTTCCGGACAGGGCAACTATGGCTACACCTTC
CASSRRSGQGNYGYTF
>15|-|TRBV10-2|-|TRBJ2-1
TGCGCCAGCAGTGAGGTGGGCAGGGGCTACAATGAGCAGTTCTTC
CASSEVGRGYNEQFF
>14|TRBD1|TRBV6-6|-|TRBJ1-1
TGTGCCAGCAGTTACTCGGACAGGAGTCCTGAAGCTTTCTTT
CASSYSDRSPEAFF
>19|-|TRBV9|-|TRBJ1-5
TGTGCCAGCAGCGTAGTTTTCCTGGGGCAGAAAAATAGCAATCAGCCCCAGCATTTT
CASSVVFLGQKNSNQPQHF
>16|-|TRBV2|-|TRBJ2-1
TGTGCCAGCAGTCCAGGGAGGGGGGCCGCCTACAATGAGCAGTTCTTC
CASSPGRGAAYNEQFF
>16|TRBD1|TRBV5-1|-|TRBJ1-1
TGCGCCAGCAGCTTACAACAGGGACAGGGGAACACTGAAGCTTTCTTT
CASSLQQGQGNTEAFF
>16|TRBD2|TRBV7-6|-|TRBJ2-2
TGTGCCAGCAGCCTACTGAGCGGGGGGGCCGGCGGGGAGCTGTTTTTT
CASSLLSGGAGGELFF
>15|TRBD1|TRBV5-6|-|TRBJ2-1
TGTGCCAGCAGCTACCCGGGACAGGGTTACAATGAGCAGTTCTTC
CASSYPGQGYNEQFF
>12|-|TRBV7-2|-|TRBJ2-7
TGTGCCAGCAGCTTAGGGGGAGACGAGCAGTACTTC
CASSLGGDEQYF
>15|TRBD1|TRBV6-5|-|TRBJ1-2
TGTGCCAGCAGCCAGTTCGGACAGGGTTTTAATGGCTACACCTTC
CASSQFGQGFNGYTF
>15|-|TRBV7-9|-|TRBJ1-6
TGTGCCAGCAGCTCGAAGACAGGTTTTAATTCACCCCTCCACTTT
CASSSKTGFNSPLHF
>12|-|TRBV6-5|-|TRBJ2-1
TGTGCCAGCAGCGGAGACTACAATGAGCAGTTCTTC
CASSGDYNEQFF
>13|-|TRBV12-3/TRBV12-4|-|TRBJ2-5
TGTGCCAGCAGTTTGAGCCCACAAGAGACCCAGTACTTC
CASSLSPQETQYF
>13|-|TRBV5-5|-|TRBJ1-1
TGTGCCAGCAGCTTGGCCGGTGTCAACCAAGCTTTCTTT
CASSLAGVNQAFF
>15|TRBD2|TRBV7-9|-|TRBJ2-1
TGTGCCAGCGGTGAGCGGGGAACCTCCTACAATGAGCAGTTCTTC
CASGERGTSYNEQFF
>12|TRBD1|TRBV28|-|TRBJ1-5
TGTGCCAGCGGGACAGGCAATCAGCCCCAGCATTTT
CASGTGNQPQHF
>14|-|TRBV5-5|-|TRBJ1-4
TGTGCCAGCAGCTTGACGGCAACTAATGAAAAACTGTTTTTT
CASSLTATNEKLFF
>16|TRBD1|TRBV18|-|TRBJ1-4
TGTGCCAGCTCACCGGACAGGGGGCGACTTAATGAAAAACTGTTTTTT
CASSPDRGRLNEKLFF
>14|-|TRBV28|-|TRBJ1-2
TGTGCCAGCACCCCTCAGGGGCCGGGCTATGGCTACACCTTC
CASTPQGPGYGYTF
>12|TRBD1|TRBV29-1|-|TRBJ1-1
TGCAGCGCGTGGGACAGGGGCACTGAAGCTTTCTTT
CSAWDRGTEAFF
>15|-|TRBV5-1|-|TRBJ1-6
TGCGCCAGCAGCAGAACAGGGAACCTAAATTCACCCCTCCACTTT
CASSRTGNLNSPLHF
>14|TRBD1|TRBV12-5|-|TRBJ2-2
TGTGCTAGTGGCTTTACAGGGGCAGCCGGGGAGCTGTTTTTT
CASGFTGAAGELFF
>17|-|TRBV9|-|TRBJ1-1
TGTGCCAGCAGCGGAGCCGGGACAAGGCCTGGGTTCGCTGAAGCTTTCTTT
CASSGAGTRPGFAEAFF
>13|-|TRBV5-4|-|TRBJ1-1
TGTGCCAGCAGCTCGGAGGGACCCCGGGAAGCTTTCTTT
CASSSEGPREAFF
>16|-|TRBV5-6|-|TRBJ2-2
TGTGCCAGCAGCTACTACAGGGTGGTGGGAACCGGGGAGCTGTTTTTT
CASSYYRVVGTGELFF
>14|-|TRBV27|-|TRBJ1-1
TGTGCCAGCAGTTTACAGGGTTTGGGCACTGAAGCTTTCTTT
CASSLQGLGTEAFF
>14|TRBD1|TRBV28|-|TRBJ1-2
TGTGCCAGCAGTTTCCGACAGGGTAACTATGGCTACACCTTC
CASSFRQGNYGYTF
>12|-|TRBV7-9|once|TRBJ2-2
TGTGCCAGCAGCTTAGGGGCTGGGGAGCTGTTTTTT
CASSLGAGELFF
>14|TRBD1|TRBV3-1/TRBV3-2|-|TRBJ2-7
TGTGCCAGCAGCCACCGGGACAGGGACTACGAGCAGTACTTC
CASSHRDRDYEQYF
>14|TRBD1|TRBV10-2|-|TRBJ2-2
TGCGCCAGCAGTGAGAGGGGGCTTCCCGGGGAGCTGTTTTTT
CASSERGLPGELFF
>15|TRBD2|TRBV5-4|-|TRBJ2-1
TGTGCCAGCTCGATAGCGGGGGGGCCTTCAAATGAGCAGTTCTTC
CASSIAGGPSNEQFF
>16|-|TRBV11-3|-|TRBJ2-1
TGTGCCAGCAGCCCTAGGGGGTTACAGGTAGCCGATGAGCAGTTCTTC
CASSPRGLQVADEQFF
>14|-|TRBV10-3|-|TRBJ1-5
TGTGCCATCAGCCCCACCGGACAGAATCAGCCCCAGCATTTT
CAISPTGQNQPQHF
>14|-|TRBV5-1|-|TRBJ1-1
TGCGCCAGCAGCTTGGTGGCAGGGAACACTGAAGCTTTCTTT
CASSLVAGNTEAFF
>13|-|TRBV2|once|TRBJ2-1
TGTGCCTCAGCGGGTAGAGGGGTACCTGAGCAGTTCTTC
CASAGRGVPEQFF
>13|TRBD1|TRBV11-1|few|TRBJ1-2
TGTGCCAGCAGCTTTGGGACAGGGACTGGCTACACCTTC
CASSFGTGTGYTF
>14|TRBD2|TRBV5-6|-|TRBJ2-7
TGTGCCAGCAGCTTGGGGACTAGCTCCCACGAGCAGTACTTC
CASSLGTSSHEQYF
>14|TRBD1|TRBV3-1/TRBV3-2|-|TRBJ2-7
TGTGCCAGCAGCCTGGGACAGGGAATTTACGAGCAGTACTTC
CASSLGQGIYEQYF
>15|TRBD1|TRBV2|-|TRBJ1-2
TGTGCCAGCAGGCGAACGACAGGGTGGAACTATGGCTACACCTTC
CASRRTTGWNYGYTF